This TCR beta chain was recorded in a study of cytomegalovirus exposure and HLA in healthy donors. PCR involved 60 Vbeta and 13 Jbeta primers. Assay: immunoSEQ multiplex PCR; the TCRdb copy retains only in-frame clones and omits some. This sample has 85,000 to 100,000 clones, with roughly 80% found just once. Germline V CDR1 and CDR2: MGHRA, YSYEKL. The CDR3 is 15 amino acids. V was clipped by 0 bases and J by 1 base, with 9 bases between them. The chain couples TRBV4-1 to TRBJ2-5; TRBD1 might be the D (6 bases). The specimen was PBMCs. The TCR comes from a girl aged 2 to 9 in good health and CMV-seropositive. The CDR3 loop is CASSQDPGVQETQYF. The CDR3 coding sequence is TGCGCCAGCAGCCAAGATCCAGGGGTCCAAGAGACCCAGTACTTC.